These 23 T cell receptor beta chains came from one sample sequenced in a study of OX40 agonist ivuxolimab in advanced cancers. Clones were sequenced by immunoSEQ multiplex PCR, and TCRdb holds only the in-frame ones, with some missing. The table has tens of thousands of clones, around four fifths seen once. Source: CD4+ or CD8+ T cells sorted from blood, taken in a trial of the OX40 agonist ivuxolimab. All receptors come from an adult with an advanced solid tumor such as melanoma, head and neck, liver or kidney cancer.

CDR3: CASSSYRYGQPYGYTF. The CDR3 DNA reads TGTGCCAGCAGCTCGTACCGGTACGGACAGCCGTATGGCTACACCTTC. This chain uses TRBV5-6 with TRBJ1-2; tentative D call: TRBD1 (6 bases). Trimming cost V 3 bases and J 5 bases, with 20 bases left between them. The CDR3 is 16 residues long. Germline CDR1 SGHDT, CDR2 YYEEEE.

The rearrangement uses TRBV7-2 and TRBJ2-3; 9 bases fit TRBD2. Germline CDR1 and CDR2: SGHTA and FQGNSA. The CDR3 runs to 18 residues. The J segment lost 4 bases and the V segment lost 1 base, leaving 12 bases of the junction unmatched. Here the CDR3 DNA reads TGTGCCAGCAGCTTAGTTTGGAGCAGCGGGGGGCTTTCAGATACGCAGTATTTT. This translates into CASSLVWSSGGLSDTQYF.

The CDR3 reads CASSPPTGSSTEAFF. In DNA form, the CDR3 reads TGTGCCAGCAGCCCGCCGACAGGTTCGAGCACTGAAGCTTTCTTT. The J gene is TRBJ1-1, the V gene TRBV7-8; the D gene is possibly TRBD1 (6 bases). CDR1 SGHVS and CDR2 FQNEAQ come from the germline V gene. V was trimmed by 5 bases and J by 4 bases, leaving 17 bases between them. The CDR3 loop spans 15 amino acids.

This CDR3 reads CASSDFAGGDYNEQFF. The CDR3 DNA reads as TGTGCCAGCAGTGATTTCGCGGGGGGCGACTACAATGAGCAGTTCTTC. The chain combines TRBV6-4 with TRBJ2-1, with TRBD2 matching over 8 bases. V shed 3 bases and J 3 bases; nucleotides not matched to a gene: 7. This CDR3 spans 16 amino acids. Looked up from germline, CDR1 is MRHNA and CDR2 is SNTAGT.

This clone was seen more than once but under ten times. The rearrangement links TRBV28 to TRBJ1-2; 10 bases are a match to TRBD1. V was clipped by 3 bases and J by 3 bases; unmatched bases: 10. The CDR3 totals 17 residues. Germline V gene lookup returns CDR1 MDHEN and CDR2 SYDVKM. The CDR3, as DNA: TGTGCCAGCAGTTTGATGGGGACGGACAGGGGGGACTATGGCTACACCTTC. Its translation is CASSLMGTDRGDYGYTF.

This chain connects TRBV28 to TRBJ1-4, with D perhaps matching TRBD1 (6 bases). The ends were cut back, 7 bases at V and 4 bases at J, with 25 bases in the middle. This CDR3 is built from 18 residues. Germline CDR1 reads MDHEN; CDR2 reads SYDVKM. The CDR3 nucleotides are TGTGCCAGCACAGGGAGGGGATACAGGGAAAGGGGTAATGAAAAACTGTTTTTT. Its translation: CASTGRGYRERGNEKLFF.

This clone was found a few times. This chain connects TRBV7-2 to TRBJ2-7; 16 nucleotides agree with TRBD2. The CDR3 length is 18 residues. Trimming removed 5 bases from V and 4 bases from J; junction bases left unmatched: 11. Germline CDR1 and CDR2: SGHTA and FQGNSA. CDR3 protein: CASSLSGLAGGPGYEQYF. The CDR3 DNA is TGTGCCAGCAGCCTATCGGGACTAGCGGGAGGGCCCGGGTACGAGCAGTACTTC.

This chain connects TRBV2 to TRBJ1-4, with TRBD1 matching over 9 bases. The V segment lost 4 bases and the J segment 8 bases; nucleotides outside the gene matches: 5. CDR1 is SNHLY and CDR2 is FYNNEI in the germline V gene. The CDR3 runs to 14 residues. The CDR3 reads CASSVGQGREKLFF. As DNA, the CDR3 is TGTGCCAGCAGTGTGGGACAGGGAAGAGAAAAACTGTTTTTT. The variable domain in full, completed from reference TRBV2 and TRBJ1-4, reads EPEVTQTPSHQVTQMGQEVILRCVPISNHLYFYWYRQILGQKVEFLVSFYNNEISEKSEIFDDQFSVERPDGSNFTLKIRSTKLEDSAMYFCASSVGQGREKLFFGSGTQLSVL.

The rearrangement links TRBV11-2 to TRBJ2-3; 8 bases match TRBD2. Losses at the gene ends were 1 base for V and 4 bases for J; bases not matched to a gene: 10. CDR1 and CDR2 from the germline V gene are SGHAT and FQNNGV. CDR3 length: 17 residues. The CDR3 spells CASSLVRAGAFADTQYF. Written as DNA, the CDR3 is TGTGCCAGCAGCTTAGTTCGAGCGGGAGCATTCGCAGATACGCAGTATTTT.

This chain uses TRBV18 with TRBJ1-1; D remains ambiguous. The germline gives CDR1 KGHSH, CDR2 LQKENI. The CDR3 totals 16 residues. The V end lost 1 base, the J end lost 0 bases, and 12 bases lay between the germline ends. The CDR3 sequence: CASSPQIGNLNTEAFF. Here the CDR3 DNA reads TGTGCCAGCTCACCACAGATCGGAAACTTGAACACTGAAGCTTTCTTT.

The rearrangement uses TRBV19 and TRBJ2-5; the match to TRBD2 covers 8 bases. The germline V gene encodes CDR1 LNHDA and CDR2 SQIVND (reference sequence). The CDR3 contains 15 residues. V trimming: 6 bases; J trimming: 4 bases; junction bases outside the gene matches: 10. The CDR3 sequence: CASSRGGTRGETQYF. As DNA, the CDR3 is TGTGCCAGTAGCCGGGGCGGGACTAGAGGAGAGACCCAGTACTTC.

J is TRBJ1-1 and V is TRBV7-9, with D possibly TRBD1 on 5 matching bases. Trimming took 1 base from V and 6 from J, leaving 12 bases between them. The CDR3 sequence is 14 residues long. Looked up from germline, CDR1 is SEHNR and CDR2 is FQNEAQ (reference sequence). The CDR3 is CASSLGQGSAEAFF. The CDR3 DNA sequence: TGTGCCAGCAGCTTAGGTCAGGGAAGCGCTGAAGCTTTCTTT. Together with reference TRBV7-9 and TRBJ1-1, the CDR3 gives the full variable domain: DTGVSQNPRHKITKRGQNVTFRCDPISEHNRLYWYRQTLGQGPEFLTYFQNEAQLEKSRLLSDRFSAERPKGSFSTLEIQRTEQGDSAMYLCASSLGQGSAEAFFGQGTRLTVV.

This clone was counted at least ten times. The chain recombines TRBV6-6 with TRBJ2-1; D might be TRBD2 (6 bases). V was cut by 7 bases and J by 4 bases, with 11 bases left in between. The CDR3 spans 13 residues. Germline V gene data show CDR1 as MNHNY and CDR2 as SVGAGI (reference sequence). The DNA of the CDR3 is TGTGCCAGCACCTTTAGCGGATACAATGAGCAGTTCTTC. This codes for CASTFSGYNEQFF.

By frequency in the sample, this clone is medium-sized. This chain joins TRBV28 and TRBJ1-1, with TRBD1 matching over 7 bases. CDR3 length: 15 residues. The ends lost 5 bases at V and 2 bases at J; junction bases unmatched: 8. CDR1 MDHEN and CDR2 SYDVKM come from the germline V gene. The CDR3 DNA sequence: TGTGCCAGCAGTCTAACCGGGACAGTAAACACTGAAGCTTTCTTT. Translated, it gives CASSLTGTVNTEAFF.

Only a few counts were recorded for this clone. This chain links TRBV19 with TRBJ1-5; 10 bases are shared with TRBD1. The CDR3 extends over 16 amino acids. J lost 0 bases, V lost 6 bases, and 5 bases had no gene match. Looked up from germline, CDR1 is LNHDA and CDR2 is SQIVND (reference sequence). CDR3 DNA sequence: TGTGCCAGTAGCGGGACAGGGGTCCTTAGCAATCAGCCCCAGCATTTT. This translates into CASSGTGVLSNQPQHF.

The chain couples TRBV6-4 to TRBJ2-1, with 10 bases fitting TRBD1. CDR3 length: 16 amino acids. Germline assignment: CDR1 MRHNA and CDR2 SNTAGT. V was pared by 1 base and J by 3 bases, with 3 bases of the junction left unmatched. In nucleotides, the CDR3 is TGTGCCAGCAGTGACTGCCGGGACAGGGGCTACAATGAGCAGTTCTTC. This gives the protein CASSDCRDRGYNEQFF.

This chain connects TRBV7-3 to TRBJ2-5; TRBD1 matches at 12 bases. Germline V gene lookup returns CDR1 SGHTA and CDR2 FQGTGA. The CDR3 has 15 residues. Trimming removed 0 bases from V and 5 bases from J; junction bases left unmatched: 1. CDR3 nucleotides: TGTGCCAGCAGCTTAACAGGGACAGGGGGCGAGACCCAGTACTTC. The encoded protein is CASSLTGTGGETQYF.

This clone was found once. The chain is built from TRBV4-2 and TRBJ2-3; 10 positions match TRBD2. Germline assignment: CDR1 LGHNA and CDR2 YNFKEQ. This CDR3 region has 17 residues. Trimming took 0 bases from V and 6 from J; bases not matched to a gene: 9. CDR3 amino acids: CASSQERLLAGADTQYF. CDR3 coding DNA: TGTGCCAGCAGCCAAGAAAGGCTCCTAGCGGGGGCCGATACGCAGTATTTT.

This sequence joins TRBV6-5 and TRBJ2-7; TRBD1 matches 8 bases. V lost 2 bases to trimming and J lost 2 bases; unmatched junction nucleotides: 8. The germline gives CDR1 MNHEY, CDR2 SVGAGI. This CDR3 region has 16 residues. CDR3: CASSYRGRGLPYEQYF. For the CDR3, the DNA is TGTGCCAGCAGTTACAGGGGCAGGGGGCTCCCCTACGAGCAGTACTTC.

This clone occurred a few times. V is TRBV19 and J is TRBJ1-1; TRBD1 is a possible D gene (5 bases). In germline, CDR1 is LNHDA, CDR2 SQIVND (reference sequence). V dropped 5 bases and J dropped 1 base, with 11 bases sitting between them. The CDR3 loop spans 14 amino acids. The CDR3 DNA is TGTGCCAGTAGTGGGGGACCGACGAACACTGAAGCTTTCTTT. This gives the protein CASSGGPTNTEAFF.

The chain links TRBV6-6 to TRBJ2-2; D gene uncertain. Per germline, CDR1 MNHNY and CDR2 SVGAGI (reference sequence). The CDR3 consists of 13 residues. V lost 4 bases and J lost 6, with 9 bases in between. CDR3 DNA sequence: TGTGCCAGCAGTTTGTCGGCGGCCGGGGAGCTGTTTTTT. Protein product: CASSLSAAGELFF.

The chain recombines TRBV9 with TRBJ2-7; 7 nucleotides align to TRBD2. This CDR3 spans 15 amino acids. Germline V gene lookup returns CDR1 SGDLS and CDR2 YYNGEE. V gave up 0 bases and J gave up 4 bases; unmatched junction bases: 7. The CDR3 loop reads CASSVGAGDSYEQYF. The CDR3 DNA reads TGTGCCAGCAGCGTAGGGGCGGGGGATTCTTACGAGCAGTACTTC.

The rearrangement uses TRBV27 and TRBJ2-1; D assignment may be TRBD1 or TRBD2 (6 bases each). This CDR3 is 15 amino acids long. Trimming took 6 bases from V and 0 from J, leaving 12 bases between them. Germline V lookup: CDR1 MNHEY, CDR2 SMNVEV (reference sequence). CDR3 loop: CASRSGGLSYNEQFF. The DNA for the CDR3 is TGTGCCAGCAGAAGTGGGGGGCTCTCCTACAATGAGCAGTTCTTC.